This T cell receptor beta chain was found in a study of shared clonotypes between healthy human individuals. Study-level information: Samples came from a couple of female and a few male donors aged 18 to 49. Study results and caveats: Clonotypes not shared had lower generation probabilities than those common to all four donors. Generally, estimated richness proved larger in naive subsets than it did in memory subsets.

Samples underwent the assay at deep level. Clones were read by immunoSEQ multiplex PCR, and TCRdb kept only the in-frame ones, dropping some. The profile shows just over 2,000,000 clones, approximately 95% of them singletons. In the case of this clone: Antigen unknown.

Trimming removed 6 bases at V and 3 bases at J, with 15 bases between. The CDR3 loop spans 13 amino acids. Per the germline V gene, CDR1 is SQVTM and CDR2 is ANQGSEA. The naive CD8 population came from CD45RO-negative cells selected for CCR7, without terminally differentiated effector memory CD45RA+ cells. The sequence derives from a man younger than 30 in good health. The chain carries TRBV29-1 and TRBJ2-7; D is ambiguous. The material sequenced was naive CD8+ T cells sorted from blood. CDR3 sequence reads: CSVLSGEDYEQYF. CDR3 in DNA: TGCAGCGTCCTCTCTGGAGAGGACTACGAGCAGTACTTC.